These 24 T cell receptor beta chains came from one sample sequenced in a study of OX40 agonist ivuxolimab in advanced cancers. Libraries were prepared by immunoSEQ multiplex PCR; TCRdb keeps only in-frame clonotypes and omits some of them. Of approximately 92,000 clones listed, approximately 80% are singletons. Sequenced material: CD4+ or CD8+ T cells sorted from blood, taken in a trial of the OX40 agonist ivuxolimab. The receptors originated from an adult with an advanced solid tumor such as melanoma, head and neck, liver or kidney cancer.

The chain combines TRBV7-2 with TRBJ2-7; TRBD1 aligns across 10 bases. Germline CDR1 SGHTA, CDR2 FQGNSA. The CDR3 runs to 13 residues. The V and J ends lost 4 bases and 4 bases, in that order; junction bases with no gene match: 1. The CDR3 reads CASSWGQGYEQYF. The CDR3 DNA follows: TGTGCCAGCAGCTGGGGACAGGGGTACGAGCAGTACTTC.

The rearrangement links TRBV5-6 to TRBJ2-7, with a weak D call TRBD2 (6 bases). CDR3 length: 14 residues. Per the germline V gene, CDR1 is SGHDT and CDR2 is YYEEEE. The V and J ends lost 0 bases and 0 bases respectively, with 7 bases between them. This CDR3 reads CASSLGAGSYEQYF. Written as DNA, the CDR3 is TGTGCCAGCAGCTTGGGAGCGGGCTCCTACGAGCAGTACTTC. Filled out from reference TRBV5-6 and TRBJ2-7, the complete variable domain reads DAGVTQSPTHLIKTRGQQVTLRCSPKSGHDTVSWYQQALGQGPQFIFQYYEEEERQRGNFPDRFSGHQFPNYSSELNVNALLLGDSALYLCASSLGAGSYEQYFGPGTRLTVT.

The chain uses TRBV29-1 and TRBJ2-1; TRBD2 might be the D (6 bases). Germline CDR1 SQVTM, CDR2 ANQGSEA. V dropped 8 bases and J dropped 0 bases, with 11 bases sitting between them. There are 13 residues in the CDR3. As DNA, the CDR3 is TGCAGCTCTAGCGAAAGCTCCTACAATGAGCAGTTCTTC. It encodes CSSSESSYNEQFF.

This clone was recorded a few times. The J gene is TRBJ2-1, the V gene TRBV10-1; 8 bases fit TRBD2. CDR3 size: 14 residues. V shed 3 bases and J 8 bases; nucleotides not matched to a gene: 6. In germline, CDR1 is WNHNN, CDR2 SYGVQD (reference sequence). The CDR3 DNA is TGCGCCAGCAGTGATCCGGGAGGGCCCTATGAGCAGTTCTTC. As protein: CASSDPGGPYEQFF.

The rearrangement uses TRBV2 and TRBJ2-5; 10 nucleotides line up with TRBD2. The V gene's germline CDR1 is SNHLY and CDR2 FYNNEI. V gave up 4 bases and J gave up 1 base; unmatched junction bases: 3. The CDR3 totals 15 residues. The DNA of the CDR3 is TGTGCCAGCAGTGCGACTAGCGGGCCCCAAGAGACCCAGTACTTC. This translates into CASSATSGPQETQYF.

This clone appeared a few times. The chain carries TRBV6-5 and TRBJ2-5; the D gene is possibly TRBD2 (5 bases). Per germline, CDR1 MNHEY and CDR2 SVGAGI. The CDR3 is made up of 14 amino acids. The germline V and J ends were trimmed by 7 bases and 4 bases, with 16 bases remaining between them. The CDR3 DNA follows: TGTGCCAGCAAGACTCGGCGGGTAGGAGAGACCCAGTACTTC. Amino acids: CASKTRRVGETQYF.

V usage is TRBV7-9 and J usage is TRBJ1-2; 12 bases are shared with TRBD1. V was pared by 5 bases and J by 3 bases, with 13 bases of the junction left unmatched. The CDR3 consists of 18 residues. Germline CDR1 SEHNR, CDR2 FQNEAQ (reference sequence). The CDR3 coding sequence is TGTGCCAGCAGCCCTACCCGGGGACAGGGGGCGATGGACTATGGCTACACCTTC. Translating gives CASSPTRGQGAMDYGYTF.

The chain uses TRBV5-1 and TRBJ1-2; 7 nucleotides agree with TRBD1. The J segment lost 4 bases and the V segment lost 0 bases, leaving 3 bases of the junction unmatched. Per germline, CDR1 SGHRS and CDR2 YFSETQ. This CDR3 region has 14 residues. In DNA, the CDR3 is TGCGCCAGCAGCTTGGAAGGGACAGCCTATGGCTACACCTTC. This sequence encodes CASSLEGTAYGYTF.

This clone was seen once. The chain has TRBV6-5 and TRBJ2-7; 7 positions match TRBD1. There are 14 residues in the CDR3. The germline gives CDR1 MNHEY, CDR2 SVGAGI. V lost 5 bases, J lost 0 bases, and 4 bases stayed unmatched. The CDR3 DNA sequence: TGTGCCAGCAGTAAGGGACAGCACTCCTACGAGCAGTACTTC. This sequence encodes CASSKGQHSYEQYF.

V usage is TRBV5-8 and J usage is TRBJ1-6; D gene ambiguous. Germline CDR1 and CDR2: SGHTS and YDEGEE. The V end was cut by 1 base, the J end by 7 bases, with 6 bases between. The CDR3 is 13 residues long. This CDR3 reads CASSLTGNSPLHF. As DNA, the CDR3 is TGTGCCAGCAGCTTGACGGGGAATTCACCCCTCCACTTT.

About this clone itself: This sample includes further DNA sequences coding for the same CDR3. The V and J genes are TRBV5-4 and TRBJ2-7; D is perhaps TRBD1 (6 bases). Trimming removed 0 bases at V and 0 bases at J, with 13 bases between. The CDR3 is 16 amino acids. CDR1 is SGHNT, CDR2 YYREEE, per germline (reference sequence). CDR3 coding DNA: TGTGCCAGCAGCTTGGTACAGGGTGAGACCTCCTACGAGCAGTACTTC. This sequence encodes CASSLVQGETSYEQYF.

The chain is built from TRBV4-2 and TRBJ2-7, with TRBD2 as a possible D gene (5 bases). The CDR3 sequence is 16 residues long. The germline V gene encodes CDR1 LGHNA and CDR2 YNFKEQ. V gave up 0 bases and J gave up 4 bases, with 16 bases separating them. CDR3 bases: TGTGCCAGCAGCCAAGAGTCGACGACGGGGTTGTACGAGCAGTACTTC. Its protein product is CASSQESTTGLYEQYF.

This clone has just a few counts. The genes are TRBV6-5 and TRBJ2-5; the match to TRBD2 covers 8 bases. J gave up 5 bases and V 8 bases, and 10 bases lay outside the gene matches. The CDR3 loop spans 14 amino acids. Germline values: CDR1 MNHEY, CDR2 SVGAGI. The CDR3 loop reads CASPYGREEETQYF. CDR3 DNA: TGTGCCAGCCCTTACGGGAGGGAGGAGGAGACCCAGTACTTC.

In this sample, this clone turned up once. This chain links TRBV2 with TRBJ1-2; D perhaps matches TRBD1 (5 bases). Germline V gives CDR1 SNHLY, CDR2 FYNNEI. The V end was cut by 7 bases, the J end by 11 bases, with 23 bases between. This CDR3 is 14 amino acids long. The CDR3 DNA reads TGTGCCAGCAACCGGGTTGAGGGTCCGGGACTGTACACCTTC. Amino acid sequence: CASNRVEGPGLYTF.

This clone was detected only a few times. The chain recombines TRBV5-6 with TRBJ1-3; D is unresolved. The CDR3 is made up of 12 amino acids. V lost 0 bases, J lost 4 bases, and 2 bases lay in between. Germline lookup yields CDR1 SGHDT and CDR2 YYEEEE. CDR3 bases: TGTGCCAGCAGCTTGGGAGGAAACACCATATATTTT. This sequence encodes CASSLGGNTIYF.

The chain joins TRBV10-2 to TRBJ1-5; D possibly corresponds to TRBD1 (5 bases). CDR3 size: 12 residues. Germline lookup yields CDR1 WSHSY and CDR2 SAAADI. V was cut by 2 bases and J by 7 bases, with 6 bases left in between. The CDR3 loop reads CASSEGDQPQHF. In DNA form, the CDR3 reads TGCGCCAGCAGTGAGGGGGACCAGCCCCAGCATTTT.

The chain uses TRBV28 and TRBJ1-4; D might be TRBD1 (6 bases). The germline CDR1 and CDR2 sequences are MDHEN and SYDVKM. V lost 10 bases, J lost 7 bases, and 16 bases lay in between. The CDR3 length is 13 residues. The CDR3 sequence is CATSTRGPEKLFF. The CDR3 DNA follows: TGTGCCACCTCAACCCGGGGGCCTGAAAAACTGTTTTTT.

The V gene is TRBV27, the J gene TRBJ1-5; maybe TRBD1 (6 bases). Trimming cost V 6 bases and J 0 bases, with 12 bases left between them. CDR1 is MNHEY, CDR2 SMNVEV, per germline (reference sequence). The length of the CDR3 is 15 residues. The CDR3 region has the DNA TGTGCCAGCAGCGAGGGGGGTTATAGCAATCAGCCCCAGCATTTT. This translates into CASSEGGYSNQPQHF.

This clone was seen a single time. This specimen includes other DNA sequences encoding the same CDR3. For the CDR3, the DNA is TGTGCCAGCGCGCTTACCCCACTAGGGAATGAGCAGTTCTTC. Translated: CASALTPLGNEQFF. This chain uses TRBV9 with TRBJ2-1, with D possibly matching TRBD2 (5 bases). Per germline, CDR1 SGDLS and CDR2 YYNGEE. The V and J ends lost 7 bases and 7 bases respectively, with 18 bases between them. The CDR3 has 14 amino acids.

This clone was seen a handful of times. The chain joins TRBV10-2 to TRBJ2-7, with a tentative D call TRBD1 (6 bases). Trimming shortened V by 11 bases and J by 6 bases, and 23 bases separated the two germline ends. This CDR3 comprises 14 residues. Germline values: CDR1 WSHSY, CDR2 SAAADI. CDR3 amino acids: CAQPREIQGCEQYF. DNA for the CDR3: TGCGCCCAGCCCCGAGAAATACAGGGCTGCGAGCAGTACTTC.

This chain's CDR3 is CASSSLGRPNYGYTF. The CDR3 bases are TGTGCCAGTAGTTCTCTCGGGAGGCCTAACTATGGCTACACCTTC. The V and J genes are TRBV19 and TRBJ1-2; D call uncertain. This CDR3 spans 15 amino acids. V lost 5 bases and J lost 0, with 13 bases in between. Looked up from germline, CDR1 is LNHDA and CDR2 is SQIVND (reference sequence).

J is TRBJ1-3 and V is TRBV6-5; possibly TRBD1 for D (6 bases). Germline-derived CDR1 and CDR2 are MNHEY and SVGAGI. The CDR3 contains 14 residues. V was clipped by 10 bases and J by 4 bases, with 17 bases between them. CDR3 nucleotide sequence: TGTGCCACCCGTAGGACAGACGGGGGAAACACCATATATTTT. This translates into CATRRTDGGNTIYF.

As for this clone: The sample has other DNA sequences that encode this CDR3 too. V and J are TRBV9 and TRBJ1-5; no clear D gene. The CDR3 totals 13 residues. The germline V and J ends were trimmed by 0 bases and 5 bases, with 6 bases remaining between them. CDR1 is SGDLS and CDR2 is YYNGEE in the germline V gene. The CDR3 sequence: CASSVEGYQPQHF. In nucleotides, the CDR3 is TGTGCCAGCAGCGTAGAAGGATATCAGCCCCAGCATTTT.

This sequence joins TRBV4-2 and TRBJ2-1; 7 bases map to TRBD1. Germline CDR1 reads LGHNA; CDR2 reads YNFKEQ. The CDR3 sequence is 15 residues long. With V trimmed by 3 bases and J by 4 bases, 6 bases remained unmatched. CDR3 coding DNA: TGTGCCAGCAGCCAGGTAGGGGGCGTATACAATGAGCAGTTCTTC. The encoded protein is CASSQVGGVYNEQFF.